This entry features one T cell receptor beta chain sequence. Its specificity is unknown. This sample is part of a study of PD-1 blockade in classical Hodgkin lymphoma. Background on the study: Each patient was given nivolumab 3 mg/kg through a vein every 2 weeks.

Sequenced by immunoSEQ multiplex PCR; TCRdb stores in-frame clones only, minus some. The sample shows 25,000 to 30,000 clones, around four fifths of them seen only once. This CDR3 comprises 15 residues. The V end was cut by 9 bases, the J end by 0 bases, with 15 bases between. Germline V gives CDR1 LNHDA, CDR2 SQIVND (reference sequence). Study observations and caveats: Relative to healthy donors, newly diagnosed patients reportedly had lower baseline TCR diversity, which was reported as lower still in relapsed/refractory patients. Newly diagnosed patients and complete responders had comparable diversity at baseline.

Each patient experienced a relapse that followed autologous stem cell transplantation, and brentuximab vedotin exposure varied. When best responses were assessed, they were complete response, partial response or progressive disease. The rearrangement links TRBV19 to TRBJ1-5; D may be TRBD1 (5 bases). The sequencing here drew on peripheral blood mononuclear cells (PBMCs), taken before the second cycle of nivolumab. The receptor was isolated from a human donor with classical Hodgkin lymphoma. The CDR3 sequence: CASRQGVYSNQPQHF. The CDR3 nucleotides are TGTGCCAGCCGTCAGGGTGTCTATAGCAATCAGCCCCAGCATTTT.